This T cell receptor (beta chain) was captured by sequencing in a study of blood T cell repertoires in COVID-19 (dated by TCRdb to between 2020 and 2021). With regard to the full study: The collaborator samples originated in the United States, Italy and Spain and spanned the acute and convalescent phases of COVID-19. The prospective study material was composed of cDNA or gDNA derived from T cells, B-cell-depleted T cells, or PBMCs. Deeply sampled blood TCRbeta repertoires from subjects exposed to, actively infected with, or recovered from COVID-19 were included in the dataset. The repertoires were released in a freely available public database meant as a resource for research on the immune response to SARS-CoV-2. Samples came from the ongoing ImmuneRACE study (first 160 participants) plus 1,254 subjects from 6 global collaborators. Sample metadata almost always included a de-identified subject ID, COVID-19 status, age in years and sex. Where available, HLA class I and class II types were taken from metadata supplied by the sample provider and were not determined by assay-based typing.

TCRbeta CDR3 regions were amplified from genomic DNA using the immunoSEQ Assay, a bias-controlled multiplex PCR. The paper's processing steps were these. Nucleated cell counts per sample were estimated from amplification of reference gene primers within the assay. Sequence reads were collapsed and filtered to measure the absolute abundance of every unique TCRbeta CDR3 rearrangement. Productive Simpson clonality was computed per sample as the square root of Simpson's diversity index over productive rearrangements. The clones in this table, taken by TCRdb from immuneACCESS, are in-frame only. Not every clone is retained; where verified, under half of the shortfall comes from an unresolved V gene, and the cause of the rest is unknown. From that table come the V and J calls and clone size; the DNA was used to work out D and trimming. The sample table holds under 75,000 clones, of which approximately 79% were seen once. The ten largest clonotypes hold 5.5% of the sample.

Overall results and qualifications from the work: How much clinical and demographic metadata was included differed by source and by participant, and the metadata was provided uncurated.

This clone was recorded only once. Its antigen is not yet known. Per-nucleotide qualities are absent, and no much larger clonotype sits a single base away. The collaborating institutions used their own protocols to collect whole blood in K2EDTA tubes. For TCRbeta analysis, collaborators shipped samples in one of three forms: frozen whole blood, isolated PBMCs, or DNA extracted from either of those sample types. From cysteine to phenylalanine, the CDR3 is 15 amino acids long. The sequence is cut down to CDR3 DNA, 45 bases in frame from base 1. V is pared back by 5 bases and J by 8 bases, with 19 bases lying between the germline termini. For CDR1 and CDR2, the germline V gene lists SGHAT and FQNNGV.

This clonotype was sampled from an older woman with acute or convalescent COVID-19. Sequenced material: peripheral blood. Recombination connected TRBV11-2 to TRBJ2-1; possibly the D gene is TRBD2, per 5 matching bases. The sequenced DNA is TGTGCCAGCAGCCGGGATAGCCTCGATTGGGATGAGCAGTTCTTC. Its protein reads: CASSRDSLDWDEQFF.